The 7 T cell receptor beta chains given below trace back to one sample, sequenced in a study of blood T cell repertoires in COVID-19. Sequenced by immunoSEQ multiplex PCR; TCRdb stores in-frame clones only, minus some. The sample comprises 100,000 to 150,000 clones, about 81% of which are singletons, and approximately 3.9% rests with the top ten. Specimen: peripheral blood. These receptor sequences come from a woman in her forties or fifties with acute or convalescent COVID-19.

This clone was seen a handful of times. The rearrangement links TRBV2 to TRBJ1-5; 7 nucleotides match TRBD1. The germline CDR1 and CDR2 sequences are SNHLY and FYNNEI. The CDR3 contains 16 residues. Trimming cost V 5 bases and J 0 bases; bases outside gene matches: 7. CDR3 nucleotides: TGTGCCAGCAGTCCGGGGACAGCTGATAGCAATCAGCCCCAGCATTTT. This codes for CASSPGTADSNQPQHF.

The chain links TRBV14 to TRBJ2-1; TRBD2 might be the D (6 bases). Germline CDR1 reads SGHDN; CDR2 reads FVKESK. Between the trimmed V and J ends, which lost 3 bases and 9 bases, there was a span of 15 bases. The CDR3 runs to 14 residues. The CDR3 region has the DNA TGTGCCAGCAGCCACGGGCGGGGAAGGGTTGAGCAGTTCTTC. This codes for CASSHGRGRVEQFF.

The rearrangement joins TRBV19 to TRBJ1-5, with 11 bases fitting TRBD1. The CDR3 sequence is 16 residues long. CDR1 is LNHDA, CDR2 SQIVND, per germline (reference sequence). The CDR3 region is CASTGGDRGFVQPQHF. CDR3 sequence (DNA): TGTGCAAGCACAGGCGGGGACAGGGGGTTTGTTCAGCCCCAGCATTTT.

This clone appeared a single time. The CDR3 here is CASSGGEAYEQYF. DNA for the CDR3: TGTGCCAGCAGCGGGGGGGAGGCCTACGAGCAGTACTTC. This chain links TRBV5-5 with TRBJ2-7; 7 bases fit TRBD2. Trimming at V came to 4 bases and at J to 2 bases, leaving 3 bases not matched to a gene. This CDR3 has 13 amino acids. Looked up from germline, CDR1 is SGHKS and CDR2 is YYEKEE (reference sequence).

This sequence joins TRBV27 and TRBJ2-1, with D possibly being TRBD2 (6 bases). Trimming left V 5 bases short and J 0 bases short, with 14 bases between. Germline values: CDR1 MNHEY, CDR2 SMNVEV (reference sequence). CDR3 size: 16 residues. In DNA, the CDR3 is TGTGCCAGCAGTCCGACTAGTTTTAGCTCCTACAATGAGCAGTTCTTC. Translated, it gives CASSPTSFSSYNEQFF.

The rearrangement uses TRBV6-5 and TRBJ1-5; D not resolved. This CDR3 has 13 residues. Germline CDR1 is MNHEY and CDR2 is SVGAGI. Trimming left V 6 bases short and J 3 bases short, with 9 bases between. CDR3 DNA sequence: TGTGCCAGCAGCCAGGTTAACAATCAGCCCCAGCATTTT. It specifies CASSQVNNQPQHF.

The chain combines TRBV2 with TRBJ2-1, with 8 nucleotides matching TRBD2. There are 14 residues in the CDR3. V trimming: 7 bases; J trimming: 9 bases; junction bases outside the gene matches: 11. Germline V gene sequence: CDR1 SNHLY, CDR2 FYNNEI. The CDR3 DNA follows: TGTGCCAGCACCCTGGGTAGCGGGAACGGTGAGCAGTTCTTC. It is translated as CASTLGSGNGEQFF.